This is a list of T cell receptor beta chains from one sample in a study of T cell responses to AZD1222 COVID-19 vaccine. Only in-frame clones appear in the TCRdb table, and some are missing; sequencing was by immunoSEQ multiplex PCR. Of about 170,000 clones in the sample, around nine tenths were seen once. Sequencing used peripheral blood, obtained 28 days after the second AZD1222 dose. These receptors were collected from an adult who received the AZD1222 COVID-19 vaccine. The CDR3 runs from the conserved cysteine through the conserved F or W. D genes are given only for firm matches. Size is omitted from some rows. Given values are once, few, many or a class for expanded clones.

length: 14
D: TRBD1
V: TRBV11-2
J: TRBJ2-7
size: .
DNA: TGTGCCAGCAGCCCCTGGACAGGGCCCGACGAGCAGTACTTC
CDR3: CASSPWTGPDEQYF

length: 16
D: .
V: TRBV7-2
J: TRBJ2-5
size: .
DNA: TGTGCCAGCAGCTTTCACCGGGGGTCGTACCAAGAGACCCAGTACTTC
CDR3: CASSFHRGSYQETQYF

length: 15
D: .
V: TRBV5-1
J: TRBJ2-4
size: .
DNA: TGCGCCAGCAGCTTTGGTGCAATAGCCAAAAACATTCAGTACTTC
CDR3: CASSFGAIAKNIQYF

length: 13
D: .
V: TRBV4-1
J: TRBJ2-7
size: .
DNA: TGCGCCAGCAGCCAAGTTTCGGGGGTCGAGCAGTACTTC
CDR3: CASSQVSGVEQYF

length: 17
D: .
V: TRBV7-8
J: TRBJ2-2
size: .
DNA: TGTGCCAGCAGCCTTCTTCCCCGAGGATGGTATACCGGGGAGCTGTTTTTT
CDR3: CASSLLPRGWYTGELFF

length: 15
D: TRBD1
V: TRBV5-1
J: TRBJ1-6
size: .
DNA: TGCGCCAGCAGCCCCGGGACAGGGAATAATTCACCCCTCCACTTT
CDR3: CASSPGTGNNSPLHF

length: 16
D: .
V: TRBV5-4
J: TRBJ2-4
size: .
DNA: TGTGCCAGCAGTCCGGAAAAGGGGTTAGCCAAAAACATTCAGTACTTC
CDR3: CASSPEKGLAKNIQYF

length: 14
D: .
V: TRBV3-1/TRBV3-2
J: TRBJ1-6
size: .
DNA: TGTGCCAGCAGCCCTGGGCAGGGTCTCGGGCCCCTCCACTTT
CDR3: CASSPGQGLGPLHF

length: 17
D: .
V: TRBV9
J: TRBJ1-1
size: .
DNA: TGTGCCAGCAGCGCTTTGACAGGCCCGACCGTGAACACTGAAGCTTTCTTT
CDR3: CASSALTGPTVNTEAFF

length: 13
D: TRBD1
V: TRBV11-2
J: TRBJ1-6
size: .
DNA: TGTGCCAGCAGCTTTACAGGGGTCTCACCCCTCCACTTT
CDR3: CASSFTGVSPLHF

length: 19
D: .
V: TRBV4-1
J: TRBJ2-2
size: .
DNA: TGCGCCAGCAGCATCAACTGGCTACAGAGACAACCGAACACCGGGGAGCTGTTTTTT
CDR3: CASSINWLQRQPNTGELFF

length: 15
D: .
V: TRBV6-1
J: TRBJ1-1
size: .
DNA: TGTGCCAGCAGTGAACCACGGATTTCGAACACTGAAGCTTTCTTT
CDR3: CASSEPRISNTEAFF

length: 16
D: TRBD2
V: TRBV5-1
J: TRBJ2-1
size: .
DNA: TGCGCCAGCAGCTTGGGAGGGACTAGCGGGGCCGATGAGCAGTTCTTC
CDR3: CASSLGGTSGADEQFF

length: 12
D: .
V: TRBV3-1/TRBV3-2
J: TRBJ2-7
size: .
DNA: TGTGCCAGCAGCCAAGATATGAGGGAGCAGTACTTC
CDR3: CASSQDMREQYF

length: 15
D: TRBD2
V: TRBV5-6
J: TRBJ2-5
size: .
DNA: TGTGCCAGCAGACGGACTAGCGGGGGTCAAGAGACCCAGTACTTC
CDR3: CASRRTSGGQETQYF

length: 14
D: .
V: TRBV5-7
J: TRBJ1-5
size: few
DNA: TGTGCCAGCAGCTTGGCGCTACTTAATCAGCCCCAGCATTTT
CDR3: CASSLALLNQPQHF

length: 15
D: .
V: TRBV3-1/TRBV3-2
J: TRBJ1-5
size: once
DNA: TGTGCCAGCAGCCAAGGGACACTATTCAATCAGCCCCAGCATTTT
CDR3: CASSQGTLFNQPQHF

length: 15
D: .
V: TRBV9
J: TRBJ2-5
size: .
DNA: TGTGCCAGCAGCGTAGGAACTGTATTAGGAGAGACCCAGTACTTC
CDR3: CASSVGTVLGETQYF

length: 17
D: TRBD2
V: TRBV4-3
J: TRBJ2-3
size: .
DNA: TGCGCCAGCAGCCACGCACTAGCGGGGGCTAGCACAGATACGCAGTATTTT
CDR3: CASSHALAGASTDTQYF

length: 13
D: TRBD1
V: TRBV6-5
J: TRBJ2-7
size: few
DNA: TGTGCCAGCATAGGGACAGGTACCTACGAGCAGTACTTC
CDR3: CASIGTGTYEQYF

length: 14
D: .
V: TRBV19
J: TRBJ2-1
size: .
DNA: TGTGCCAGTAGTAATACCGGGACCTACAATGAGCAGTTCTTC
CDR3: CASSNTGTYNEQFF

length: 15
D: .
V: TRBV2
J: TRBJ1-5
size: .
DNA: TGTGCCAGCAGCCTATCGAGACCTGAGTGGCAGCCCCAGCATTTT
CDR3: CASSLSRPEWQPQHF

length: 13
D: .
V: TRBV6-5
J: TRBJ2-7
size: .
DNA: TGTGCCAGCACCCCCAGAAGAACCGCGGCGCAGTACTTC
CDR3: CASTPRRTAAQYF

length: 14
D: TRBD1
V: TRBV2
J: TRBJ1-1
size: .
DNA: TGTGCCAGCAGTGAGACAGGGCAGAACACTGAAGCTTTCTTT
CDR3: CASSETGQNTEAFF

length: 14
D: TRBD2
V: TRBV6-5
J: TRBJ2-3
size: once
DNA: TGTGCCAGTTCGGGACTAGCGGGCACAGATACGCAGTATTTT
CDR3: CASSGLAGTDTQYF

length: 16
D: .
V: TRBV13
J: TRBJ2-6
size: .
DNA: TGTGCCAGCAGCTTACCATTAAGCTCTGGGGCCAACGTCCTGACTTTC
CDR3: CASSLPLSSGANVLTF

length: 14
D: .
V: TRBV6-1
J: TRBJ2-1
size: .
DNA: TGTGCCAGCAGTGAAGGGGGTGGGGGCCATGAGCAGTTCTTC
CDR3: CASSEGGGGHEQFF

length: 18
D: TRBD2
V: TRBV14
J: TRBJ2-3
size: .
DNA: TGTGCCAGCAGCCAAGGCACTTTAGCGGGGGTGTACACAGATACGCAGTATTTT
CDR3: CASSQGTLAGVYTDTQYF

length: 12
D: .
V: TRBV7-9
J: TRBJ2-7
size: .
DNA: TGTGCCAGCAGCTTAGGGGTCCACGAGCAGTACTTC
CDR3: CASSLGVHEQYF

length: 15
D: TRBD1
V: TRBV6-5
J: TRBJ1-6
size: .
DNA: TGTGCCAGCAGTCCCGGGGGGACAGGGGTCTCACCCCTCCACTTT
CDR3: CASSPGGTGVSPLHF

length: 13
D: TRBD1
V: TRBV27
J: TRBJ1-2
size: once
DNA: TGTGCCAGCAGTTTAGGACAGGGGGCCGGCTACACCTTC
CDR3: CASSLGQGAGYTF

length: 13
D: .
V: TRBV5-6
J: TRBJ1-2
size: .
DNA: TGTGCCAGCAGCCCTGGGGGGCCCTATGGCTACACCTTC
CDR3: CASSPGGPYGYTF

length: 18
D: .
V: TRBV3-1/TRBV3-2
J: TRBJ2-1
size: .
DNA: TGTGCCAGCAGCCCCACCCCTCGTGGCGTAAGCTCCTACAATGAGCAGTTCTTC
CDR3: CASSPTPRGVSSYNEQFF

length: 15
D: TRBD1
V: TRBV7-6
J: TRBJ1-1
size: .
DNA: TGTGCCAGCAGCTCCGGACAGGGATTGAACACTGAAGCTTTCTTT
CDR3: CASSSGQGLNTEAFF

length: 12
D: .
V: TRBV5-6
J: TRBJ2-7
size: .
DNA: TGTGCCAGCAGTTTAGTGGGGTACGAGCAGTACTTC
CDR3: CASSLVGYEQYF

length: 12
D: .
V: TRBV7-2
J: TRBJ1-1
size: .
DNA: TGTGCCAGCAGCTTTGAGGGGGTTACAGCTTTCTTT
CDR3: CASSFEGVTAFF

length: 17
D: .
V: TRBV5-1
J: TRBJ1-2
size: .
DNA: TGCGCCAGCAGCTTGGCGGAAACTCAGGCACCCGGGAATCGCTACACCTTC
CDR3: CASSLAETQAPGNRYTF

length: 10
D: .
V: TRBV29-1
J: TRBJ2-5
size: .
DNA: TGCAGCGTTGTGACTGAGACCCAGTACTTC
CDR3: CSVVTETQYF

length: 12
D: TRBD1
V: TRBV19
J: TRBJ1-1
size: once
DNA: TGTGCCAGTAGTGGGACAGGCACTGAAGCTTTCTTT
CDR3: CASSGTGTEAFF